Listed below are T cell receptor beta chains from one sample, sequenced in a study of T cells after yellow fever vaccination. TCRdb reanalysed the 5' RACE reads using MiXCR and keeps one entry per CDR3 protein. The sample has some 160,000 distinct CDR3 sequences, 6% to 7.5% seen once. Material: CD4+ T cells sorted from PBMCs, obtained 5 to 6 days after the first yellow fever vaccination. The receptor set was obtained from a man aged 18 to 29 who received the YFV17D yellow fever vaccine. The CDR3 runs from the conserved cysteine through the conserved F or W.

j_gene	len	v_gene	CDR3aa
TRBJ2-2	17	TRBV19	CASKSGSGGPNTGELFF
TRBJ1-1	12	TRBV29-1	CSVGGGFPEAFF
TRBJ1-2	15	TRBV6-1	CASSFSGRDNYGYTF
TRBJ2-3	15	TRBV7-9	CASSLNPLGTDTQYF
TRBJ2-7	15	TRBV4-3	CASSQVGLAGYEQYF
TRBJ2-1	12	TRBV7-2	CASSPQALEQFF
TRBJ2-5	15	TRBV3-1	CATSSRWGGGETQYF
TRBJ2-7	15	TRBV7-2	CASSATSGGSYEQYF
TRBJ2-7	17	TRBV4-3	CASSQEKVGQVAYEQYF
TRBJ1-2	14	TRBV9	CASSVGGVGYGYTF
TRBJ1-2	13	TRBV7-2	CASSPGGGVGYTF
TRBJ2-5	16	TRBV20-1	CSARPPSGGTQETQYF
TRBJ2-1	15	TRBV7-2	CASSLWTSELNEQFF
TRBJ2-3	14	TRBV5-1	CASRRGQGADTQYF
TRBJ2-5	14	TRBV10-3	CATSTGGGQETQYF
TRBJ2-3	17	TRBV20-1	CSASGLAGGSRTDTQYF
TRBJ2-1	14	TRBV5-1	CASSLTASGAQQFF